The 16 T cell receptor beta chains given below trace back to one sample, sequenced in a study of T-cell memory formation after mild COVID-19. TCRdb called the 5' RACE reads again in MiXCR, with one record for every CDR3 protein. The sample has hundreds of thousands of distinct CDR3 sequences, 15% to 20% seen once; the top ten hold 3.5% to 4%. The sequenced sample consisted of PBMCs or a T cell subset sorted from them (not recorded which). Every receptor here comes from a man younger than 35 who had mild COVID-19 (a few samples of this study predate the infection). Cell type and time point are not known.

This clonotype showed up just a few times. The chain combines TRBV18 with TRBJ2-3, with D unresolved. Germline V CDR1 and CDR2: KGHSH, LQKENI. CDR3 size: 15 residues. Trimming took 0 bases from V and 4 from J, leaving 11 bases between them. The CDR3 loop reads CASSPPGRRADTQYF. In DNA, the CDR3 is TGTGCCAGCTCACCACCGGGAAGAAGGGCAGATACGCAGTATTTT.

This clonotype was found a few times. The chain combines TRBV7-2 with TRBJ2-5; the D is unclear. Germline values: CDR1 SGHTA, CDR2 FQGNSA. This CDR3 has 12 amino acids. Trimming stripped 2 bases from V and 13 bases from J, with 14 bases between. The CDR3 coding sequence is TGTGCCAGCAGCTTAATCAGCCTCCCCCCGTACTTC. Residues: CASSLISLPPYF.

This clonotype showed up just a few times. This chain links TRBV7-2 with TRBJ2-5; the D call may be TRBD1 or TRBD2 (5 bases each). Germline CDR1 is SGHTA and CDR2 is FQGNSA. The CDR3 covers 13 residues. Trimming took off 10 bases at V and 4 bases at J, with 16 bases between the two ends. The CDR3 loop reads CATGAGIGETQYF. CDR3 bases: TGTGCCACCGGGGCAGGGATCGGAGAGACCCAGTACTTC.

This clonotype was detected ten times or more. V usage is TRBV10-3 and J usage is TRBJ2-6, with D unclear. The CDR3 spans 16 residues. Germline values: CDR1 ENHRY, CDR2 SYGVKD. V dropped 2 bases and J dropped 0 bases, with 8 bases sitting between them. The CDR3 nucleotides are TGTGCCATCAGTGAGAGTAGCTTCTCTGGGGCCAACGTCCTGACTTTC. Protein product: CAISESSFSGANVLTF.

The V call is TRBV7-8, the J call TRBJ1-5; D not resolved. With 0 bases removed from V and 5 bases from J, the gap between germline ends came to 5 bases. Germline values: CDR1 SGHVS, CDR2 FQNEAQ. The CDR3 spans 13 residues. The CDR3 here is CASSLAADQPQHF. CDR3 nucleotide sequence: TGTGCCAGCAGCTTAGCGGCAGATCAGCCCCAGCATTTT.

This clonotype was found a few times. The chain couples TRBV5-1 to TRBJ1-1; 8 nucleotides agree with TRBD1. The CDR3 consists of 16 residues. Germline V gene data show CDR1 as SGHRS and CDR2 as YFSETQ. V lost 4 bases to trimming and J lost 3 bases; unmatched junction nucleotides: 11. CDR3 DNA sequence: TGCGCCAGCAGCCCAGGACAGGGTACAACTTACACTGAAGCTTTCTTT. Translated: CASSPGQGTTYTEAFF. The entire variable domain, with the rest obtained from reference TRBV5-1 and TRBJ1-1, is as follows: KAGVTQTPRYLIKTRGQQVTLSCSPISGHRSVSWYQQTPGQGLQFLFEYFSETQRNKGNFPGRFSGRQFSNSRSEMNVSTLELGDSALYLCASSPGQGTTYTEAFFGQGTRLTVV.

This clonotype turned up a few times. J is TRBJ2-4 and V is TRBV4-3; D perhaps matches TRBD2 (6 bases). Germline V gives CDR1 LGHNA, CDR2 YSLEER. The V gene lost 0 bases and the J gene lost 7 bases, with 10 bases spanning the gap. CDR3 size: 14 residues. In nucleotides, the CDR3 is TGCGCCAGCAGCCAAGACGGGGGTTGGAACATTCAGTACTTC. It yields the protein CASSQDGGWNIQYF.

The CDR3 spells CASQGQGVYEQYV. The DNA for the CDR3 is TGCGCCAGCCAAGGACAGGGGGTCTACGAGCAGTACGTC. The chain combines TRBV4-3 with TRBJ2-7, with 10 positions matching TRBD1. V lost 8 bases and J lost 3; bases outside the gene matches: 4. The CDR3 sequence is 13 residues long. The germline CDR1 and CDR2 sequences are LGHNA and YSLEER.

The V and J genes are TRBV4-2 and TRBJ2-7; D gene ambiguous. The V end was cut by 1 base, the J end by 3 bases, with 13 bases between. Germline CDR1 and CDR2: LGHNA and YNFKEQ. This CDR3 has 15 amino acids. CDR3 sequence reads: CASSQAPSPYYEQYV. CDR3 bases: TGTGCCAGCAGCCAAGCCCCTAGTCCTTACTACGAGCAGTACGTC.

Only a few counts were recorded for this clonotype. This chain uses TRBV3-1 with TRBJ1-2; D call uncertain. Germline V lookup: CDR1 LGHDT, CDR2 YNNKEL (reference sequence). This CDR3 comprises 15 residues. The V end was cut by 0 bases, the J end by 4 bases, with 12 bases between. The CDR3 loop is CASSQESQAIYGYTF. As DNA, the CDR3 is TGTGCCAGCAGCCAAGAGTCCCAAGCGATCTATGGCTACACCTTC.

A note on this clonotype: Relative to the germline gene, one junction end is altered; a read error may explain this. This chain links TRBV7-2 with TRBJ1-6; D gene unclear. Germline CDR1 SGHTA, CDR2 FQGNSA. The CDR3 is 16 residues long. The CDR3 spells CASSLGGRASISPLHF. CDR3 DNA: TGTGCCAGCAGCTTAGGGGGTCGTGCGAGTATTTCACCACTCCACTTT.

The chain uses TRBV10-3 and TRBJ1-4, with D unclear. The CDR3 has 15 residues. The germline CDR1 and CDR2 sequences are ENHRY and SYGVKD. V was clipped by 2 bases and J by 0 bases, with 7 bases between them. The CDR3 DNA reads TGTGCCATCAGTGAGACACCGGCAACTAATGAAAAACTGTTTTTT. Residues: CAISETPATNEKLFF.

DNA for the CDR3: TGTGCCAGCTCGCTTCGACAGGGGACAGATATGGAGCAGTACGTC. This translates into CASSLRQGTDMEQYV. The chain couples TRBV18 to TRBJ2-7; TRBD1 matches at 8 bases. The CDR3 covers 15 residues. The V gene's germline CDR1 is KGHSH and CDR2 LQKENI. The V segment lost 6 bases and the J segment 7 bases; nucleotides outside the gene matches: 14.

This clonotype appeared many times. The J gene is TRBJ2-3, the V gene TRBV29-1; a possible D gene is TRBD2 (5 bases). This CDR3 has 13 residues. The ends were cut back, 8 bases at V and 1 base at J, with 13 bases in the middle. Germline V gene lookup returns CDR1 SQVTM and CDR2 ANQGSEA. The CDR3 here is CSHGFSGTDTQYF. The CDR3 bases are TGCAGCCATGGGTTTAGCGGCACAGATACGCAGTATTTT.

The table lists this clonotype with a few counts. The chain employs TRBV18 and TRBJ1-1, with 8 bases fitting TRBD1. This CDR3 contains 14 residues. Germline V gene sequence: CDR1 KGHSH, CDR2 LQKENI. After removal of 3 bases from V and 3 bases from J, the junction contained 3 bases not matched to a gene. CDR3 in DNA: TGTGCCAGCTCACCCAGGGGGCGGGACACTGAAGCTTTCTTT. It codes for CASSPRGRDTEAFF.

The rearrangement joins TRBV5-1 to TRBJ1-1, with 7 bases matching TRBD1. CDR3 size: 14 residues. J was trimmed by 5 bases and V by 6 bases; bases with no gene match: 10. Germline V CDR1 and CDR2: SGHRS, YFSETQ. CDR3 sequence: CASKTQGPGTEAFF. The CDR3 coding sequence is TGCGCCAGCAAGACACAGGGGCCGGGGACTGAAGCTTTCTTT.